The 14 T cell receptor beta chains given below trace back to one sample, sequenced in a study of T cells in tumors after PD-1 blockade. Data came from immunoSEQ multiplex PCR; TCRdb stores just in-frame clones and leaves some out. The repertoire has about 20,000 clones, over 75% of them found once; the top ten carry 26%. This specimen consisted of PBMCs, obtained before anti-PD-1 treatment. All receptors come from a human donor with basal cell carcinoma.

The chain joins TRBV9 to TRBJ2-3; either TRBD1 or TRBD2 may supply D (5 bases each). Germline CDR1 is SGDLS and CDR2 is YYNGEE. There are 16 residues in the CDR3. V dropped 4 bases and J dropped 0 bases, with 15 bases sitting between them. Here the CDR3 DNA reads TGTGCCAGCAGCTTGGGGTACGGGGCTAGCACAGATACGCAGTATTTT. This codes for CASSLGYGASTDTQYF. Full variable domain (remainder filled in from reference TRBV9 and TRBJ2-3): DSGVTQTPKHLITATGQRVTLRCSPRSGDLSVYWYQQSLDQGLQFLIQYYNGEERAKGNILERFSAQQFPDLHSELNLSSLELGDSALYFCASSLGYGASTDTQYFGPGTRLTVL.

This chain links TRBV7-6 with TRBJ2-1, with TRBD2 identical over 10 bases. V lost 5 bases to trimming and J lost 8 bases; unmatched junction nucleotides: 12. CDR1 and CDR2 from the germline V gene are SGHVS and FNYEAQ. The CDR3 has 16 residues. The CDR3 sequence: CASSQRGASGGYEQFF. The DNA of the CDR3 is TGTGCCAGCAGCCAGAGGGGTGCTAGCGGGGGTTATGAGCAGTTCTTC.

As to this clone: Its ends do not fully match the called genes, so a read error is possible. The V gene is TRBV6-7, the J gene TRBJ2-1; TRBD2 might be the D (7 bases). TRBV6-7 is known as an ORF, though its function is uncertain. The CDR3 is 19 residues long. DNA for the CDR3: TGTCCCAGCAGTCATGGGGGGGCGGGGGTGGGGAGCTCCTACAATGAGCAGTTCTTC. It translates to CPSSHGGAGVGSSYNEQFF.

The chain employs TRBV2 and TRBJ1-1; D may be TRBD1 (5 bases). This CDR3 has 13 amino acids. Looked up from germline, CDR1 is SNHLY and CDR2 is FYNNEI. V was shortened by 7 bases and J by 6 bases, with 15 bases between the two germline ends. CDR3 DNA sequence: TGTGCCAGCAACCTGGGACTGGCCGCTGAAGCTTTCTTT. Its translation is CASNLGLAAEAFF.

V and J are TRBV6-6 and TRBJ1-1, with 8 bases that match TRBD1. The CDR3 runs to 14 residues. The germline V gene has CDR1 MNHNY and CDR2 SVGAGI (reference sequence). V dropped 2 bases and J dropped 5; count of bases not matched to a gene: 4. The CDR3 bases are TGTGCCAGCAGTTACGACAGGGGAAGAACTGAAGCTTTCTTT. Amino acids: CASSYDRGRTEAFF.

CDR3 DNA sequence: TGTGCCAGTAGTACAACCGTTCCGACAGGGGGCGTAGAGACCCAGTACTTC. Translation: CASSTTVPTGGVETQYF. The chain uses TRBV19 and TRBJ2-5; 10 bases match TRBD1. The CDR3 length is 17 residues. The ends lost 4 bases at V and 4 bases at J; junction bases unmatched: 12. The germline CDR1 and CDR2 sequences are LNHDA and SQIVND (reference sequence).

The chain uses TRBV4-3 and TRBJ2-1; TRBD2 aligns across 15 bases. This CDR3 has 18 residues. V dropped 5 bases and J dropped 0; count of bases not matched to a gene: 5. Germline V gives CDR1 LGHNA, CDR2 YSLEER. CDR3 loop: CASSDGLAGGSSYNEQFF. CDR3 nucleotides: TGCGCCAGCAGCGACGGACTAGCGGGGGGGTCCTCCTACAATGAGCAGTTCTTC.

The V and J genes are TRBV19 and TRBJ2-7; 8 nucleotides align to TRBD2. The CDR3 loop spans 15 amino acids. V trimming: 3 bases; J trimming: 5 bases; junction bases outside the gene matches: 9. Germline CDR1 reads LNHDA; CDR2 reads SQIVND (reference sequence). The CDR3 DNA reads as TGTGCCAGTAGTATCAGTCTAGCGGGTTCTCACGAGCAGTACTTC. Its protein product is CASSISLAGSHEQYF.

The V call is TRBV24-1, the J call TRBJ2-3; the D is unclear. This CDR3 has 13 residues. V was pared by 4 bases and J by 2 bases, with 6 bases between. Germline V gene sequence: CDR1 KGHDR, CDR2 SFDVKD. The CDR3: CATSDPPTDTQYF. The CDR3 DNA sequence: TGTGCCACCAGTGACCCACCCACAGATACGCAGTATTTT.

The chain carries TRBV4-1 and TRBJ1-5; weak D call: TRBD1 (5 bases). V gave up 1 base and J gave up 2 bases, with 12 bases separating them. CDR3 length: 16 residues. Germline CDR1 MGHRA, CDR2 YSYEKL. The CDR3 coding sequence is TGCGCCAGCAGCCAAGGGCCAGGGTCGCGCAATCAGCCCCAGCATTTT. As protein: CASSQGPGSRNQPQHF.

This clone came up once. The V gene is TRBV9, the J gene TRBJ2-7, with D tentatively TRBD1 (5 bases). V dropped 4 bases and J dropped 0 bases, with 11 bases sitting between them. CDR1 and CDR2 (germline): SGDLS, YYNGEE. The CDR3 contains 14 residues. The CDR3 here is CASSPQDSSYEQYF. CDR3 nucleotides: TGTGCCAGCAGCCCTCAAGACAGCTCCTACGAGCAGTACTTC.

A few counts support this clone. The chain combines TRBV7-9 with TRBJ1-2; the D is unclear. Germline CDR1 SEHNR, CDR2 FQNEAQ (reference sequence). V was trimmed by 2 bases and J by 2 bases, leaving 9 bases between them. The CDR3 spans 14 residues. CDR3 sequence reads: CASSLNEGNYGYTF. Written as DNA, the CDR3 is TGTGCCAGCAGCTTAAATGAGGGAAACTATGGCTACACCTTC.

V and J are TRBV7-6 and TRBJ1-2, with a weak D call TRBD1 (6 bases). There are 18 residues in the CDR3. CDR1 is SGHVS, CDR2 FNYEAQ, per germline. V was clipped by 3 bases and J by 5 bases, with 25 bases between them. Written as DNA, the CDR3 is TGTGCCAGCAGCTTGACCCCCGGGGGGCAGGGGCGGACGTATGGCTACACCTTC. This codes for CASSLTPGGQGRTYGYTF.

In its sample, this clone is medium-sized. The gene calls are TRBV5-5 and TRBJ2-1, with a possible D match to TRBD2 (5 bases). CDR1 and CDR2 (germline): SGHKS, YYEKEE (reference sequence). The CDR3 has 16 amino acids. V was cut by 2 bases and J by 4 bases, with 16 bases left in between. The CDR3 DNA follows: TGTGCCAGCAGCTTAACCGGACTGAACCTTTACAATGAGCAGTTCTTC. Translated, it gives CASSLTGLNLYNEQFF. The full variable domain, completed using reference TRBV5-5 and TRBJ2-1, is DAGVTQSPTHLIKTRGQQVTLRCSPISGHKSVSWYQQVLGQGPQFIFQYYEKEERGRGNFPDRFSARQFPNYSSELNVNALLLGDSALYLCASSLTGLNLYNEQFFGPGTRLTVL.